This entry lists 12 T cell receptor beta chains sequenced from one sample in a study of T cells in Graves' hyperthyroidism and ophthalmopathy. The source material, RNA transcripts, was used to amplify TCR beta CDR3 regions. First-round RT-PCR with HTBI primers amplified the TCR CDR3 region. TCRdb re-called the multiplex PCR reads through MiXCR, storing one row per CDR3 protein. The sample has 400,000 or so distinct CDR3 sequences, approximately 14% seen once. The material sequenced was blood. Receptors originate from a woman in her twenties or thirties with Graves' ophthalmopathy.

Within the sample, this clonotype is medium-sized. This chain uses TRBV4-1 with TRBJ2-5; 11 bases are a match to TRBD2. Germline V CDR1 and CDR2: MGHRA, YSYEKL. This CDR3 has 16 residues. J gave up 2 bases and V 3 bases, and 5 bases lay outside the gene matches. The CDR3 DNA follows: TGCGCCAGCAGCCAGGGACTAGCGGAACAACAAGAGACCCAGTACTTC. Amino acid sequence: CASSQGLAEQQETQYF.

The chain's CDR3 is CASSQAGTSGELFF. Written as DNA, the CDR3 is TGTGCCAGCAGCCAGGCTGGGACTAGCGGGGAGCTGTTTTTT. The V gene is TRBV3-1, the J gene TRBJ2-2; 8 bases are a match to TRBD2. The CDR3 runs to 14 residues. Per germline, CDR1 LGHDT and CDR2 YNNKEL (reference sequence). V lost 3 bases to trimming and J lost 7 bases; unmatched junction nucleotides: 4. Together with reference TRBV3-1 and TRBJ2-2, the CDR3 gives the full variable domain: DTAVSQTPKYLVTQMGNDKSIKCEQNLGHDTMYWYKQDSKKFLKIMFSYNNKELIINETVPNRFSPKSPDKAHLNLHINSLELGDSAVYFCASSQAGTSGELFFGEGSRLTVL.

Remarks on this clonotype: A much more abundant neighbour one base away suggests this may be a read error. The J gene is TRBJ2-2, the V gene TRBV3-1, with D tentatively TRBD1 or TRBD2 (6 bases each). The CDR3 extends over 16 amino acids. From germline, CDR1 is LGHDT and CDR2 YNNKEL (reference sequence). The CDR3 DNA reads TGTGCCAGCAGCCCCGCCACCACCCAGGGGCCCGGGGGGCTGTTTTTT. This gives the protein CASSPATTQGPGGLFF.

The rearrangement links TRBV2 to TRBJ2-7; D not certain. V was clipped by 8 bases and J by 2 bases, with 10 bases between them. The CDR3 contains 12 residues. Germline V gene sequence: CDR1 SNHLY, CDR2 FYNNEI. CDR3: CASGEITYEQYF. DNA of the CDR3: TGTGCCAGCGGGGAAATTACCTACGAGCAGTACTTC.

This clonotype showed up many times. This sequence joins TRBV18 and TRBJ1-1, with D possibly being TRBD1 (6 bases). Germline V gives CDR1 KGHSH, CDR2 LQKENI. V was clipped by 7 bases and J by 0 bases, with 12 bases between them. The CDR3 is made up of 14 amino acids. CDR3 sequence (DNA): TGTGCCAGCTACCCGAACAGGGTGAACACTGAAGCTTTCTTT. Protein sequence: CASYPNRVNTEAFF. The whole variable domain, remainder taken from reference TRBV18 and TRBJ1-1, is NAGVMQNPRHLVRRRGQEARLRCSPMKGHSHVYWYRQLPEEGLKFMVYLQKENIIDESGMPKERFSAEFPKEGPSILRIQQVVRGDSAAYFCASYPNRVNTEAFFGQGTRLTVV.

The chain combines TRBV24-1 with TRBJ1-4, with 10 bases matching TRBD1. This CDR3 contains 15 residues. The germline V gene has CDR1 KGHDR and CDR2 SFDVKD. V lost 4 bases to trimming and J lost 6 bases; unmatched junction nucleotides: 4. CDR3 nucleotides: TGTGCCACCAGTGACCCCGGGACAGGGGATGAAAAACTGTTTTTT. Translated: CATSDPGTGDEKLFF.

On this clonotype: This CDR3 is missing its conserved last phenylalanine or tryptophan, likely due to a read error. This CDR3 reads CASSQDSSYTGELFY. The CDR3 nucleotides are TGTGCCAGCAGCCAAGATAGTAGCTACACCGGGGAGCTGTTTTAT. This chain connects TRBV3-1 to TRBJ2-2; unclear D gene. In germline, CDR1 is LGHDT, CDR2 YNNKEL (reference sequence). V was trimmed by 0 bases and J by 3 bases, leaving 8 bases between them. This CDR3 is 15 amino acids long.

This clonotype appeared a few times. The J gene is TRBJ1-1, the V gene TRBV7-6, with 10 positions matching TRBD1. CDR1 is SGHVS, CDR2 FNYEAQ, per germline. The trim removed 3 bases at V and 7 bases at J, leaving 8 bases unmatched. The CDR3 is 15 amino acids. CDR3 region: CASSFGTGEVGEAFF. CDR3 nucleotide sequence: TGTGCCAGCAGCTTCGGGACAGGGGAGGTGGGTGAAGCTTTCTTT.

This clonotype was seen a handful of times. The conserved closing phenylalanine or tryptophan is absent in this CDR3, likely reflecting a read error. The chain is built from TRBV14 and TRBJ2-4; TRBD1 matches 9 bases. V lost 3 bases to trimming and J lost 0 bases; unmatched junction nucleotides: 3. CDR1 and CDR2 from the germline V gene are SGHDN and FVKESK. This CDR3 is built from 16 residues. CDR3 DNA: TGTGCCAGCAGCCAGGGACAGGGACTAGCCAAAAACATTCAGTACCTC. It specifies CASSQGQGLAKNIQYL.

The rearrangement joins TRBV5-5 to TRBJ2-3, with D perhaps TRBD1 or TRBD2 (5 bases each). Trimming took off 0 bases at V and 1 base at J, with 15 bases between the two ends. Germline CDR1 SGHKS, CDR2 YYEKEE (reference sequence). The CDR3 runs 17 residues. The CDR3 reads CASSLAGWGSGTDTQYF. CDR3 nucleotides: TGTGCCAGCAGCTTGGCGGGCTGGGGGTCCGGCACAGATACGCAGTATTTT.

The rearrangement joins TRBV19 to TRBJ2-5; 7 positions match TRBD2. There are 13 residues in the CDR3. V was pared by 3 bases and J by 5 bases, with 3 bases of the junction left unmatched. Germline loops: CDR1 LNHDA, CDR2 SQIVND (reference sequence). This chain's CDR3 is CASSIGRVETQYF. In DNA, the CDR3 is TGTGCCAGTAGTATTGGGAGGGTTGAGACCCAGTACTTC.

This clonotype was observed a handful of times. The V and J genes are TRBV7-9 and TRBJ1-5; D remains unclear. Trimming removed 5 bases from V and 0 bases from J, with 14 bases in between. This CDR3 has 16 residues. Germline CDR1 SEHNR, CDR2 FQNEAQ (reference sequence). Written as DNA, the CDR3 is TGTGCCAGCAGCCCACCGGGCGGATCTAGCAATCAGCCCCAGCATTTT. Protein sequence: CASSPPGGSSNQPQHF.